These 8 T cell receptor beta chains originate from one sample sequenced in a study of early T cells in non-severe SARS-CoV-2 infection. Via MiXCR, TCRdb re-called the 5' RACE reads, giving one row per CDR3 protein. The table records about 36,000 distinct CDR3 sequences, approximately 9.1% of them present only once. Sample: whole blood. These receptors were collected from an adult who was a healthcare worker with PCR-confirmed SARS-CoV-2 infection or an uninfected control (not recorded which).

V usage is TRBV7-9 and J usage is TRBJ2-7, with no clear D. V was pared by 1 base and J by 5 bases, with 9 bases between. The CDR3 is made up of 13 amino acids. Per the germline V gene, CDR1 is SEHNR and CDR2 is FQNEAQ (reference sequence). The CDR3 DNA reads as TGTGCCAGCAGCTTAGGGCTAGAGGACGAGCAGTACTTC. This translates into CASSLGLEDEQYF.

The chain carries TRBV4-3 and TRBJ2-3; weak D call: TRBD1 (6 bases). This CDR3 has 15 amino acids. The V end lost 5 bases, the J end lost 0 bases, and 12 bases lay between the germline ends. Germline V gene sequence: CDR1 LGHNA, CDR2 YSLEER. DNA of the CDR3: TGCGCCAGCAGCTTAGGAGGACAGAGCACAGATACGCAGTATTTT. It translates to CASSLGGQSTDTQYF.

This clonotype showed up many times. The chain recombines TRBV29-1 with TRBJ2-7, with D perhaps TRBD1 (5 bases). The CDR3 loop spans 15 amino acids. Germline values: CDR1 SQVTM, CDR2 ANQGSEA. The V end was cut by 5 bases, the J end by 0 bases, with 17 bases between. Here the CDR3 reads CSVKVGADPSYEQYF. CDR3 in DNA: TGCAGCGTTAAAGTAGGGGCAGACCCCTCCTACGAGCAGTACTTC.

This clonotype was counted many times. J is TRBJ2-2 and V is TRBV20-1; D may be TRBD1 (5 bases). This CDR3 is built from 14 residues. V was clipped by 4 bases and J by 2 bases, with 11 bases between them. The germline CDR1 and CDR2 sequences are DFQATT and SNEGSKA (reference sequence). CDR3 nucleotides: TGCAGTGCTAAGGGGCTCTCCAACACCGGGGAGCTGTTTTTT. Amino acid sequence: CSAKGLSNTGELFF.

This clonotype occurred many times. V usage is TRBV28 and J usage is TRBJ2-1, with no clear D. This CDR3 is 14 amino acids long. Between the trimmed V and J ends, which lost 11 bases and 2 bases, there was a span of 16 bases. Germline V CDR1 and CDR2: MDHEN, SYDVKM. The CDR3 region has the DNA TGTGCCTCCAGACGGAGTAACACCTACAATGAGCAGTTCTTC. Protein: CASRRSNTYNEQFF. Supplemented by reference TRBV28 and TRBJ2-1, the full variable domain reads DVKVTQSSRYLVKRTGEKVFLECVQDMDHENMFWYRQDPGLGLRLIYFSYDVKMKEKGDIPEGYSVSREKKERFSLILESASTNQTSMYLCASRRSNTYNEQFFGPGTRLTVL.

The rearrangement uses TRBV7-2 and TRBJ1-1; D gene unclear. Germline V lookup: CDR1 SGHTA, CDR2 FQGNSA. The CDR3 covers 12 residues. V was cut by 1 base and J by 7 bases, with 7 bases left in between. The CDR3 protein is CASSLDVGEAFF. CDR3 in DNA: TGTGCCAGCAGCTTAGATGTTGGTGAAGCTTTCTTT.

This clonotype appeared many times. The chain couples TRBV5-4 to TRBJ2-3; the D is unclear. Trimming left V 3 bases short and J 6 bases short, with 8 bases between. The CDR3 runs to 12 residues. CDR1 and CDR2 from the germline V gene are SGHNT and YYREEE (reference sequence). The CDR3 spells CASSSARDTQYF. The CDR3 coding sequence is TGTGCCAGCAGCTCCGCCCGGGATACGCAGTATTTT.

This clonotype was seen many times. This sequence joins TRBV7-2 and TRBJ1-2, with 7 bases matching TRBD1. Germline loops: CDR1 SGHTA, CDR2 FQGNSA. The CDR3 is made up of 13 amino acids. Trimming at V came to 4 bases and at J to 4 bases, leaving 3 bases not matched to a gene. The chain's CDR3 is CASSSGQVYGYTF. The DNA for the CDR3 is TGTGCCAGCAGCTCCGGACAGGTCTATGGCTACACCTTC.